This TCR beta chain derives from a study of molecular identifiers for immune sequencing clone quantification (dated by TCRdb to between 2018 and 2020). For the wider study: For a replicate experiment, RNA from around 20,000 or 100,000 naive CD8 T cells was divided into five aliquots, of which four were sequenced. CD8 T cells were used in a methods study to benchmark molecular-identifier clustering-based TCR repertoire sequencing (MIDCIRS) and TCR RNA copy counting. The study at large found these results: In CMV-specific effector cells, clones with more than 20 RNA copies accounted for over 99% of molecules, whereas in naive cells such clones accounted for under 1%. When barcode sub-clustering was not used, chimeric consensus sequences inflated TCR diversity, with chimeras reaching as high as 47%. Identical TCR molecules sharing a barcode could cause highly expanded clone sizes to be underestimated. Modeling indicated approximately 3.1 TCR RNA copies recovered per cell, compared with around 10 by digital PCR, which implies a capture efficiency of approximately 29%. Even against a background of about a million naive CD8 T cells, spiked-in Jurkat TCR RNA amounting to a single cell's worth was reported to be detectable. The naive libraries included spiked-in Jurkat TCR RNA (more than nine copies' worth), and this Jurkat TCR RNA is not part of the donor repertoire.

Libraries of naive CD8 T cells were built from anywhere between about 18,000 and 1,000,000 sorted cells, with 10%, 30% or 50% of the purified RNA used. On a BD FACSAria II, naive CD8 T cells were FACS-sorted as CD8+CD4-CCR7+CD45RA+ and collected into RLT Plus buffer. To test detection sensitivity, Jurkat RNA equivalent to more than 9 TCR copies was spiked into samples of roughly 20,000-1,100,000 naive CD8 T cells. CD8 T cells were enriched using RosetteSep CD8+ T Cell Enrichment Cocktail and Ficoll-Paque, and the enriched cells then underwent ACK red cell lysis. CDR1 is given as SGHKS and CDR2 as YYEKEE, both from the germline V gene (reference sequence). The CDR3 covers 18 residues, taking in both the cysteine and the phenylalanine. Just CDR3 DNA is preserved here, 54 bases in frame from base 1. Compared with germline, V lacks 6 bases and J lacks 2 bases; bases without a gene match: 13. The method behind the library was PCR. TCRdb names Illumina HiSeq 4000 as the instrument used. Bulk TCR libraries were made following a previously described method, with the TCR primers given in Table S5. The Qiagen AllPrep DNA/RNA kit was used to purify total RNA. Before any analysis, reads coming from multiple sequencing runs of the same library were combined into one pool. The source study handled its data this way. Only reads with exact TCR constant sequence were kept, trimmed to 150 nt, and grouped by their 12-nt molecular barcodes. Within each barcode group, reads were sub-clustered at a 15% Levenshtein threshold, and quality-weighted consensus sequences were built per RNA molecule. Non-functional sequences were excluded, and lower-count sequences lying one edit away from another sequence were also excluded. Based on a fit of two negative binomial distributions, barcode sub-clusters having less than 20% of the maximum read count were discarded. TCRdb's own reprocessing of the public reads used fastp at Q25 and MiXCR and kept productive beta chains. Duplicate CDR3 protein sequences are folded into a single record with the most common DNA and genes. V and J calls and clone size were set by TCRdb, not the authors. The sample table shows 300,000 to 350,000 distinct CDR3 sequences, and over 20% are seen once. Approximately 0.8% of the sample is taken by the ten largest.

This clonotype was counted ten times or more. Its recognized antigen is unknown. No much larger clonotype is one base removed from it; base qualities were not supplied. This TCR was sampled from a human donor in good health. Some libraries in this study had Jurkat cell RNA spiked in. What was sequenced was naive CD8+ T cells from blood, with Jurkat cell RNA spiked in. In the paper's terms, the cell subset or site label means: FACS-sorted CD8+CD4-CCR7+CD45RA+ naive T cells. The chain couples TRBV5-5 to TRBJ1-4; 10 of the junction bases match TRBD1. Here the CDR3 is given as CASTPPGGQGLTNEKLFF. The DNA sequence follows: TGTGCCAGCACTCCTCCCGGGGGACAGGGGCTGACTAATGAAAAACTGTTTTTT.